The table lists the clone carrying this T cell receptor (beta chain) with many counts. Its cognate antigen is unknown. These data belong to a study of glioma-infiltrating T cells. Using RNA template, CDR3s of TCR alpha and beta were amplified with iRepertoire arm-PCR. TCRdb ran MiXCR on the multiplex PCR reads and lists one entry per CDR3 protein. The table lists approximately 120,000 distinct CDR3 sequences, 25% of them singletons, with just under 35% in the top ten. Notes on the study in general: Above-expected tissue-blood divergence occurred in all gliomas, most in low-grade ones.

The V segment lost 0 bases and the J segment 5 bases; nucleotides outside the gene matches: 5. This CDR3 has 15 residues. The germline CDR1 and CDR2 sequences are LGHNA and YSLEER. The chain recombines TRBV4-3 with TRBJ1-1, with 8 nucleotides matching TRBD1. The source is a human donor with low-grade glioma or glioblastoma, undergoing nonglioma brain surgery, or in good health (not recorded which). The sample consisted of glioma tissue, nonneoplastic brain tissue, or PBMCs (not recorded which). The CDR3 DNA is TGCGCCAGCAGCCAAGATGGCAGGGGGCGGACTGAAGCTTTCTTT. Translated: CASSQDGRGRTEAFF.